One and the same sample provided the 14 T cell receptor beta chains below, sequenced in a study of blood T cell repertoires in COVID-19. Only in-frame clones appear in the TCRdb table, and some are missing; sequencing was by immunoSEQ multiplex PCR. The sample yields around 90,000 clones, 80% to 95% seen once. The sample consisted of peripheral blood. These receptors were taken from a woman in her sixties with active COVID-19.

The CDR3 loop is CASSQESTYEQYF. In DNA, the CDR3 is TGCGCCAGCAGCCAAGAATCCACCTACGAGCAGTACTTC. V gene TRBV4-3 combines with J gene TRBJ2-7, with D uncertain. The CDR3 extends over 13 amino acids. CDR1 and CDR2 from the germline V gene are LGHNA and YSLEER. Trimming left V 0 bases short and J 2 bases short, with 5 bases between.

The CDR3 nucleotides read TGTGCCAGCAGACCTAGGACAGGGGGTGGGGAGACCCAGTACTTC. Translated: CASRPRTGGGETQYF. The chain carries TRBV2 and TRBJ2-5; 10 nucleotides line up with TRBD1. Germline CDR1 reads SNHLY; CDR2 reads FYNNEI. CDR3 length: 15 residues. Unmatched junction bases numbered 9, after V lost 6 bases and J lost 5 bases.

This chain links TRBV29-1 with TRBJ2-7; 7 bases agree with TRBD1. Germline assignment: CDR1 SQVTM and CDR2 ANQGSEA. The CDR3 contains 10 residues. V gave up 7 bases and J gave up 8 bases; unmatched junction bases: 5. The CDR3 DNA is TGCAGCGCAGGGACAGACAAGCAGTACTTC. Translating it yields CSAGTDKQYF.

The chain is built from TRBV5-6 and TRBJ1-5; 9 positions match TRBD1. V gave up 2 bases and J gave up 5 bases; unmatched junction bases: 5. The CDR3 length is 15 residues. Germline CDR1 is SGHDT and CDR2 is YYEEEE. This CDR3 reads CASSFSGTGYQPQHF. In nucleotides, the CDR3 is TGTGCCAGCAGCTTCTCCGGGACAGGGTATCAGCCCCAGCATTTT.

This chain joins TRBV5-1 and TRBJ2-3, with 14 bases aligning to TRBD2. There are 19 residues in the CDR3. V was clipped by 0 bases and J by 3 bases; unmatched bases: 9. The germline V gene encodes CDR1 SGHRS and CDR2 YFSETQ. The CDR3 loop reads CASSLGLAGGPSPTDTQYF. The CDR3 nucleotides read TGCGCCAGCAGCTTGGGACTAGCGGGAGGGCCTTCTCCAACAGATACGCAGTATTTT.

This chain connects TRBV11-2 to TRBJ2-7; 11 bases are shared with TRBD1. Per the germline V gene, CDR1 is SGHAT and CDR2 is FQNNGV. This CDR3 has 15 residues. Losses at the gene ends were 4 bases for V and 2 bases for J; bases not matched to a gene: 4. The DNA of the CDR3 is TGTGCCAGCAGCTCAAGGACAGGGGGCGCCTACGAGCAGTACTTC. This codes for CASSSRTGGAYEQYF.

The chain couples TRBV19 to TRBJ2-7, with 13 bases matching TRBD2. Germline CDR1 LNHDA, CDR2 SQIVND (reference sequence). Losses at the gene ends were 5 bases for V and 5 bases for J; bases not matched to a gene: 0. The CDR3 consists of 13 residues. CDR3 coding DNA: TGTGCCAGTAGTGGACTAGCGGGAGACGAGCAGTACTTC. Translating gives CASSGLAGDEQYF.

This chain uses TRBV6-5 with TRBJ2-3; TRBD1 aligns across 9 bases. CDR1 and CDR2 from the germline V gene are MNHEY and SVGAGI. The CDR3 is made up of 15 amino acids. After removal of 5 bases from V and 4 bases from J, the junction contained 7 bases not matched to a gene. This CDR3 reads CASSLRDRAADTQYF. Here the CDR3 DNA reads TGTGCCAGCAGTCTCCGGGACAGGGCGGCAGATACGCAGTATTTT.

This chain uses TRBV10-3 with TRBJ2-3, with TRBD2 as a possible D gene (6 bases). V lost 11 bases, J lost 5 bases, and 11 bases lay in between. CDR1 ENHRY and CDR2 SYGVKD come from the germline V gene. The CDR3 totals 11 residues. DNA of the CDR3: TGTGCCGCGGGACCTGGAGATACGCAGTATTTT. Its protein is CAAGPGDTQYF.

CDR3 sequence reads: CASSPTSGYEQYF. The CDR3 bases are TGTGCCAGCAGCCCGACTAGCGGGTACGAGCAGTACTTC. The chain joins TRBV7-9 to TRBJ2-7, with 10 bases fitting TRBD2. Germline V lookup: CDR1 SEHNR, CDR2 FQNEAQ (reference sequence). After removal of 5 bases from V and 4 bases from J, the junction contained 2 bases not matched to a gene. CDR3 length equals 13 residues.

The chain uses TRBV5-5 and TRBJ2-5, with a weak D call TRBD1 (6 bases). Germline CDR1 and CDR2: SGHKS and YYEKEE (reference sequence). This CDR3 has 13 amino acids. V was cut by 3 bases and J by 4 bases, with 10 bases left in between. The DNA of the CDR3 is TGTGCCAGCAGCTCGCAGGGGCGAGAGACCCAGTACTTC. This sequence encodes CASSSQGRETQYF.

The chain couples TRBV24-1 to TRBJ2-1, with 7 bases matching TRBD2. This CDR3 is built from 14 residues. The V gene's germline CDR1 is KGHDR and CDR2 SFDVKD. With V trimmed by 7 bases and J by 7 bases, 9 bases remained unmatched. CDR3 protein: CATSPAGNRNEQFF. The CDR3 DNA is TGTGCCACCAGCCCAGCGGGGAACCGGAATGAGCAGTTCTTC.

The chain employs TRBV2 and TRBJ2-1; a possible D gene is TRBD1 (6 bases). V lost 8 bases and J 8 bases, leaving 25 bases between the germline ends. There are 16 residues in the CDR3. Germline assignment: CDR1 SNHLY and CDR2 FYNNEI. The DNA for the CDR3 is TGTGCCAGCCAACCCTGGGGGCGAGAAGGGAGCGATGAGCAGTTCTTC. Translated: CASQPWGREGSDEQFF.

The V gene is TRBV11-2, the J gene TRBJ2-2; the match to TRBD1 covers 10 bases. Germline assignment: CDR1 SGHAT and CDR2 FQNNGV. With V trimmed by 6 bases and J by 5 bases, 9 bases remained unmatched. CDR3 length equals 16 residues. CDR3 loop: CASSYIRDRGTGELFF. CDR3 coding DNA: TGTGCCAGCAGTTATATCCGGGACAGGGGTACCGGGGAGCTGTTTTTT.